This TCR beta chain was recorded in a study of T cell responses to AZD1222 COVID-19 vaccine. Study information: Investigators merged groups given second doses at roughly 4 or roughly 12 weeks.

Germline V gene sequence: CDR1 KGHSY, CDR2 FQNENV. The CDR3 runs to 15 residues. Deletions cut 4 bases from V and 1 base from J, with 8 bases between. Worth noting for this clone: Its antigen remains unknown.

Some clones are missing from TCRdb's copy, which holds only in-frame ones; the method was immunoSEQ multiplex PCR. The sample includes roughly 82,000 clones, 80% to 90% of them seen just once. Whole-study findings and limits: Most donors were white British and more were female, and clonal diversity was possibly underestimated. Spike-specific TCR repertoires showed rising breadth and depth after two AZD1222 doses. Vaccine-associated CD4 TCRs spanned spike, dominant at 160-218 and 743-854.

The chain carries TRBV16 and TRBJ1-6; no clear D. The specimen was peripheral blood, collected on day 0 of AZD1222 vaccination. This receptor was taken from an adult in good health. This CDR3 is CASSPPWSYNSPLHF. CDR3 sequence (DNA): TGTGCCAGCAGCCCCCCCTGGTCCTATAATTCACCCCTCCACTTT. Complete variable domain (other parts from reference TRBV16 and TRBJ1-6): GEEVAQTPKHLVRGEGQKAKLYCAPIKGHSYVFWYQQVLKNEFKFLISFQNENVFDETGMPKERFSAKCLPNSPCSLEIQATKLEDSAVYFCASSPPWSYNSPLHFGNGTRLTVT.